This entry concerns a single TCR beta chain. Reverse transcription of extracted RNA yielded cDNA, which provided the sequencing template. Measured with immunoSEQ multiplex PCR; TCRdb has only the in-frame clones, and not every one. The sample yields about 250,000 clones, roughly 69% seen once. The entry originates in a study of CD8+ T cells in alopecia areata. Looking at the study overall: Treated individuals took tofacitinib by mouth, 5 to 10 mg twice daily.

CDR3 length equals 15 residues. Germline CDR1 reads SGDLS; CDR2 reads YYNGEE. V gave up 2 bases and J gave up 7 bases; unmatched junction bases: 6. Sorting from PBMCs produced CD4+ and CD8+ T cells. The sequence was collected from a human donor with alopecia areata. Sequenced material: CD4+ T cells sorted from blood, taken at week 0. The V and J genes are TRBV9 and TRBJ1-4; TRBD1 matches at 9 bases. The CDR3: CASSVQQGAFEKLFF. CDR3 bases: TGTGCCAGCAGCGTCCAACAGGGGGCCTTTGAAAAACTGTTTTTT.